This TCR beta chain was identified during a study of a mutant IDH1 vaccine in newly diagnosed glioma. Study in general: The initiation of vaccination occurred 4-6 weeks after radiotherapy alone, or with temozolomide cycles. Mean patient age was around 40 years; around 62% were male and approximately 40% female. Beforehand, treatment had been radiotherapy, temozolomide, or both; the majority received both.

Comment on this clone: Its antigen is undetermined.

Stated time point: week 23, last vaccination. Alongside topical imiquimod, each dose of vaccine comprised 300 ug of mutant IDH1 20-mer peptide. New IDH1-mutant, ATRX-lost WHO grade 3 or 4 astrocytomas occurred in donors. The repertoire was sequenced with immunoSEQ multiplex PCR; TCRdb's copy has only in-frame clones and lacks some. The sample includes under 70,000 clones, over 75% of them seen just once. Germline values: CDR1 SGHTA, CDR2 FQGNSA. Trimming removed 2 bases at V and 13 bases at J, with 15 bases between. This CDR3 is built from 13 residues. Source: PBMCs, taken from a glioma patient whose treatment included an IDH1 peptide vaccine. This sequence was found in a man aged 18 to 29 with glioma. V is TRBV7-2 and J is TRBJ1-5; D is uncertain. The chain's CDR3 is CASSLKEDLGQHF. The DNA of the CDR3 is TGTGCCAGCAGCTTAAAGGAGGACTTGGGGCAGCATTTT.